The next 2 T cell receptor beta chains were all read from a single sample in a study of blood T cell repertoires in COVID-19. Some clones are missing from TCRdb's copy, which holds only in-frame ones; the method was immunoSEQ multiplex PCR. The sample yields some 80,000 clones, 87% seen once. Specimen: peripheral blood. Receptors were obtained from a woman aged 45-65 years with active or convalescent COVID-19.

The chain combines TRBV5-4 with TRBJ2-5; D possibly corresponds to TRBD2 (6 bases). This CDR3 has 15 residues. Germline lookup yields CDR1 SGHNT and CDR2 YYREEE (reference sequence). V was shortened by 4 bases and J by 3 bases, with 16 bases between the two germline ends. CDR3 amino acids: CASSRARDSKETQYF. The CDR3 coding sequence is TGTGCCAGCAGCCGCGCCCGGGACTCCAAAGAGACCCAGTACTTC.

The chain combines TRBV11-2 with TRBJ2-5; D not certain. CDR1 SGHAT and CDR2 FQNNGV come from the germline V gene. The CDR3 is made up of 14 amino acids. The V end lost 4 bases, the J end lost 2 bases, and 11 bases lay between the germline ends. Here the CDR3 reads CASSYPHSQETQYF. The CDR3 region has the DNA TGTGCCAGCAGCTATCCCCACTCTCAAGAGACCCAGTACTTC. Looking up the rest from reference TRBV11-2 and TRBJ2-5 gives the full variable domain: EAGVAQSPRYKIIEKRQSVAFWCNPISGHATLYWYQQILGQGPKLLIQFQNNGVVDDSQLPKDRFSAERLKGVDSTLKIQPAKLEDSAVYLCASSYPHSQETQYFGPGTRLLVL.